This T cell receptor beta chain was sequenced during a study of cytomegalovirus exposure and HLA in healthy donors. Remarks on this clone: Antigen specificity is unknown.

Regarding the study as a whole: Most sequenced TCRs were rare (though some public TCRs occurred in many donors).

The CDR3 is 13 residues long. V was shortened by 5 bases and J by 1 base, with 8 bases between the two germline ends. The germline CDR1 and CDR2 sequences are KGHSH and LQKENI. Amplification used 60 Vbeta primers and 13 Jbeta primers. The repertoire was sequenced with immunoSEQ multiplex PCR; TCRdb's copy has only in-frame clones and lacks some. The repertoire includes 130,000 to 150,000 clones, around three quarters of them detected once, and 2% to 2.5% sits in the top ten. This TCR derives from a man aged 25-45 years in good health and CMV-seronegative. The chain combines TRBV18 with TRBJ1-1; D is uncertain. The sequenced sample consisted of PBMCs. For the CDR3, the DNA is TGTGCCAGCTCAGAGGCGGAGAACACTGAAGCTTTCTTT. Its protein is CASSEAENTEAFF.